This entry lists 21 T cell receptor beta chains sequenced from one sample in a study of metastatic and nonmetastatic thyroid tumors. Prior to thyroid surgery, none of the patients had received any treatment. TCRdb redid the clone calls on the PCR reads using MiXCR. This table holds about 93,000 clones, 12% found once. Sequenced input: blood. These receptors were collected from a female donor with papillary thyroid cancer or a benign thyroid nodule (not recorded which). Some clones in this sample may be carry-over from other donors' samples.

The table lists this clone with many counts. The limits of the CDR3 on the DNA are not certain, so only TCRdb's listed CDR3 is given. This chain connects TRBV6-1 to TRBJ2-5; TRBD2 was called by the table and not checked on the DNA. The CDR3 adds up to 17 amino acids, both ends counted. Germline CDR1 reads MNHNS; CDR2 reads SASEGT. CDR3 in amino acids: CASSSGGSGSFLETQYF.

The sample holds a few counts of this clone. The rearrangement joins TRBV5-4 to TRBJ2-3; perhaps TRBD1 as D (5 bases). Germline values: CDR1 SGHNT, CDR2 YYREEE (reference sequence). Trimming removed 1 base from V and 1 base from J, with 10 bases in between. This CDR3 comprises 15 residues. The CDR3 DNA is TGTGCCAGCAGCTTGCCAGGGCCTGGCACAGATACGCAGTATTTT. Protein: CASSLPGPGTDTQYF.

This clone was counted ten times or more. The chain carries TRBV6-1 and TRBJ1-4; 7 nucleotides align to TRBD1. Germline values: CDR1 MNHNS, CDR2 SASEGT. After removal of 5 bases from V and 0 bases from J, the junction contained 3 bases not matched to a gene. The CDR3 runs to 15 residues. The CDR3 loop reads CASSTGDATNEKLFF. In DNA, the CDR3 is TGTGCCAGCAGTACAGGGGATGCAACTAATGAAAAACTGTTTTTT.

In its sample, this clone was seen many times. The V and J genes are TRBV14 and TRBJ1-2; D gene unclear. This CDR3 contains 15 residues. Germline V gene sequence: CDR1 SGHDN, CDR2 FVKESK. V was cut by 0 bases and J by 5 bases, with 13 bases left in between. The CDR3 is CASSQDRNSVYGYTF. The DNA for the CDR3 is TGTGCCAGCAGCCAAGATAGGAACTCGGTGTATGGCTACACCTTC.

The rearrangement joins TRBV6-2 or TRBV6-3 to TRBJ1-1; 8 bases are shared with TRBD1. V lost 7 bases to trimming and J lost 5 bases; unmatched junction nucleotides: 12. The CDR3 sequence is 15 residues long. Germline assignment: CDR1 MNHEY and CDR2 SVGEGT. The CDR3 reads CASTFMRTGKTEAFF. The CDR3, as DNA: TGTGCCAGCACTTTCATGCGGACAGGGAAGACTGAAGCTTTCTTT.

This chain uses TRBV28 with TRBJ1-5, with D unclear. V was clipped by 3 bases and J by 6 bases, with 18 bases between them. Germline CDR1 and CDR2: MDHEN and SYDVKM. The CDR3 runs to 16 residues. This CDR3 reads CASSLTRYSVGQPQHF. CDR3 coding DNA: TGTGCCAGCAGTTTGACCCGGTACAGTGTCGGTCAGCCCCAGCATTTT.

The sample holds many counts of this clone. In DNA form, the CDR3 reads TGCAGTGCTAGAGAGCAAGGGAACCAATATGGCTACACCTTC. Residues: CSAREQGNQYGYTF. The chain couples TRBV20-1 to TRBJ1-2; D gene uncertain. CDR1 DFQATT and CDR2 SNEGSKA come from the germline V gene (reference sequence). This CDR3 has 14 amino acids. The V end lost 0 bases, the J end lost 5 bases, and 13 bases lay between the germline ends.

V gene TRBV19 combines with J gene TRBJ2-2; unclear D gene. The CDR3 spans 11 residues. From germline, CDR1 is LNHDA and CDR2 SQIVND (reference sequence). Trimming cost V 5 bases and J 5 bases, with 3 bases left between them. CDR3 amino acids: CASSWTGELFF. CDR3 in DNA: TGTGCCAGTAGTTGGACCGGGGAGCTGTTTTTT.

This clone showed up many times. This chain links TRBV20-1 with TRBJ2-3; D might be TRBD2 (6 bases). Trimming removed 3 bases from V and 1 base from J, with 20 bases in between. CDR1 is DFQATT and CDR2 is SNEGSKA in the germline V gene (reference sequence). This CDR3 region has 17 residues. The CDR3 sequence: CSASGGFGAGRTDTQYF. The CDR3, as DNA: TGCAGTGCTAGTGGGGGTTTTGGAGCGGGCCGCACAGATACGCAGTATTTT.

At least ten counts were recorded for this clone. The V gene is TRBV20-1, the J gene TRBJ2-7; 9 bases map to TRBD2. Unmatched junction bases numbered 6, after V lost 0 bases and J lost 3 bases. Looked up from germline, CDR1 is DFQATT and CDR2 is SNEGSKA (reference sequence). The CDR3 is 15 amino acids. In DNA form, the CDR3 reads TGCAGTGCTAGAGATCTGAGACTAGCGGTCTACGAGCAGTACTTC. Translated: CSARDLRLAVYEQYF.

This clone was found many times. The rearrangement links TRBV15 to TRBJ2-5, with 7 nucleotides matching TRBD1. The CDR3 length is 15 residues. V gave up 3 bases and J gave up 5 bases; unmatched junction bases: 9. From germline, CDR1 is LNHNV and CDR2 YYDKDF (reference sequence). CDR3 sequence reads: CATSSTGEFYETQYF. CDR3 nucleotides: TGTGCCACCAGCAGTACAGGGGAATTCTATGAGACCCAGTACTTC.

As concerns this clone: It is likely a read error, because the conserved phenylalanine at the end of the CDR3 is missing. The gene calls are TRBV4-2 and TRBJ2-1; D possibly matches TRBD1 or TRBD2 (5 bases each). The V and J ends lost 4 bases and 5 bases respectively, with 15 bases between them. CDR1 is LGHNA, CDR2 YNFKEQ, per germline. The CDR3 consists of 15 residues. The CDR3, as DNA: TGTGCCAGCAGCCTCGACTCGAGGGGTAACAATGAGCAGTTCCTC. Translating it yields CASSLDSRGNNEQFL.

This clone was recorded many times. The gene calls are TRBV24-1 and TRBJ2-1, with D maybe TRBD2 (6 bases). Germline V gene sequence: CDR1 KGHDR, CDR2 SFDVKD. V was trimmed by 9 bases and J by 0 bases, leaving 14 bases between them. The CDR3 runs to 15 residues. The DNA of the CDR3 is TGTGCCACCCACGGGAGACCTAGCTCCTACAATGAGCAGTTCTTC. Translating it yields CATHGRPSSYNEQFF.

The sample holds many counts of this clone. V usage is TRBV2 and J usage is TRBJ1-2, with 7 bases fitting TRBD1. This CDR3 has 15 residues. J gave up 5 bases and V 6 bases, and 12 bases lay outside the gene matches. Looked up from germline, CDR1 is SNHLY and CDR2 is FYNNEI. In nucleotides, the CDR3 is TGTGCCAGCAGGAGTGACAGGGCAAGGGCATATGGCTACACCTTC. Its translation is CASRSDRARAYGYTF.

The chain links TRBV11-2 to TRBJ2-7; 7 bases fit TRBD2. Unmatched junction bases numbered 4, after V lost 5 bases and J lost 3 bases. CDR1 and CDR2 (germline): SGHAT, FQNNGV. The CDR3 contains 13 residues. The CDR3 reads CASSLRGSYEQYF. The CDR3 DNA reads TGTGCCAGCAGCCTCCGCGGGAGCTACGAGCAGTACTTC. Full variable domain (missing parts from reference TRBV11-2 and TRBJ2-7): EAGVAQSPRYKIIEKRQSVAFWCNPISGHATLYWYQQILGQGPKLLIQFQNNGVVDDSQLPKDRFSAERLKGVDSTLKIQPAKLEDSAVYLCASSLRGSYEQYFGPGTRLTVT.

A word on this clone: Likely a read error: the CDR3 ends without its conserved phenylalanine or tryptophan. The chain is built from TRBV3-1 and TRBJ2-7; D is uncertain. Germline V CDR1 and CDR2: LGHDT, YNNKEL (reference sequence). This CDR3 has 15 residues. The V end was cut by 4 bases, the J end by 6 bases, with 19 bases between. For the CDR3, the DNA is TGTGCCAGCAGCCGGCAGGTGGCTCGGCCTTGCGAGCAGTACCTC. This translates into CASSRQVARPCEQYL.

At least ten counts were recorded for this clone. The chain links TRBV7-9 to TRBJ2-1; D possibly matches TRBD1 or TRBD2 (7 bases each). Trimming shortened V by 4 bases and J by 7 bases, and 20 bases separated the two germline ends. Germline V gene lookup returns CDR1 SEHNR and CDR2 FQNEAQ (reference sequence). This CDR3 has 16 residues. CDR3 sequence (DNA): TGTGCCAGCAGCTCCCAGGGGGGGCTAGCGAATAATGAGCAGTTCTTC. Amino acids: CASSSQGGLANNEQFF.

There are many counts of this clone. The chain has TRBV29-1 and TRBJ2-7; 7 positions match TRBD1. CDR3 size: 14 residues. After removal of 5 bases from V and 3 bases from J, the junction contained 10 bases not matched to a gene. Per the germline V gene, CDR1 is SQVTM and CDR2 is ANQGSEA. CDR3 sequence reads: CSVSARQGSYEQYF. The CDR3 region has the DNA TGCAGCGTTTCCGCCCGACAGGGTAGCTACGAGCAGTACTTC.

The chain recombines TRBV30 with TRBJ1-2; D is unclear. Trimming removed 4 bases at V and 3 bases at J, with 15 bases between. From germline, CDR1 is GTSNPN and CDR2 SVGIG (reference sequence). The CDR3 is 14 amino acids. The CDR3 DNA reads TGTGCCTGGAATGTGGCACCTTCTTACTATGGCTACACCTTC. Translated, it gives CAWNVAPSYYGYTF.

The J gene is TRBJ2-5, the V gene TRBV6-2 or TRBV6-3; possibly TRBD2 for D (6 bases). Germline loops: CDR1 MNHEY, CDR2 SVGEGT. The length of the CDR3 is 16 residues. Trimming pared 2 bases from V and 4 bases from J, leaving 17 bases between. CDR3 coding DNA: TGTGCCAGCAGTTACGATGGGGGAGTGGGAGGAGAGACCCAGTACTTC. Amino acids: CASSYDGGVGGETQYF.

Concerning this clone: A read error may produce the germline difference seen at one junction end. The rearrangement joins TRBV7-7 to TRBJ2-5, with a tentative D call TRBD2 (5 bases). Germline assignment: CDR1 SSHAT and CDR2 FNYEAQ (reference sequence). The CDR3 runs 16 residues. The CDR3 region is CASSLSSGWTRVTQYF. CDR3 nucleotide sequence: TGTGCTAGCAGCTTATCGTCGGGATGGACCCGAGTGACCCAGTACTTC.